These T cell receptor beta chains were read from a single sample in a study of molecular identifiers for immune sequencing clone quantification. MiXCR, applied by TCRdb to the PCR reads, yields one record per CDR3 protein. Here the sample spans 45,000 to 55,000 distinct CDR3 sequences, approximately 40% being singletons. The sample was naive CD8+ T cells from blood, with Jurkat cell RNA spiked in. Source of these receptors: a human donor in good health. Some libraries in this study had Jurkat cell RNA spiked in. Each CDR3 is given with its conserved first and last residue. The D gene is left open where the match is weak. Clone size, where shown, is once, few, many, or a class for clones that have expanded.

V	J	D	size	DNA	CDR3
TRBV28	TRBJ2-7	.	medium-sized	TGTGCCAGCAGTTTAGTAGGCGACCGAGAGCCTGGGAAGCAGTACTTC	CASSLVGDREPGKQYF
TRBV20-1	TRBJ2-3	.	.	TGCAGTGCTAGAGATCTCACAAGCGGGACAGATACGCAGTATTTT	CSARDLTSGTDTQYF
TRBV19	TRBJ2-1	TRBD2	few	TGTGCCAGTACCCCGACTAGCTTTTCCTACAATGAGCAGTTCTTC	CASTPTSFSYNEQFF
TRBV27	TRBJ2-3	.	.	TGTGCCAGCAGTTTACCCCTATATCCAGATTCGCAGTATTTT	CASSLPLYPDSQYF
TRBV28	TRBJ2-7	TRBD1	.	TGTGCCAGCAGTCCGGCAGGGACAGGGGCAGCCTACGAGCAGTACTTC	CASSPAGTGAAYEQYF
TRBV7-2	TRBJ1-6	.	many	TGTGCCAGCAGCTTACCGGGTTCACCCCTCCACTTT	CASSLPGSPLHF
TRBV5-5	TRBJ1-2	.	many	TGTGCCAGCAGCGGGGGAGGAATATCGGCCGGGGCTCGCTATGGCTACACCTTC	CASSGGGISAGARYGYTF
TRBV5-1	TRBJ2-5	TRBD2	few	TGCGCCAGCAGTCAACCCCGAGCGGGAGGAGAGACCCAGTACTTC	CASSQPRAGGETQYF
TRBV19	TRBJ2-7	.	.	TGTGCCAGTACCTCTGGGGCGGAAGAGCAGTACTTC	CASTSGAEEQYF
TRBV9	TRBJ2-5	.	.	TGTGCCAGCAGCGTAACGGGGAAGGGTTTGGGTCGGGAGACCCAGTACTTC	CASSVTGKGLGRETQYF
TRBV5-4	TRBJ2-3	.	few	TGTGCCAGCAGTCTTCGTATGGCGGACCCCGGGGATACGCAGTATTTT	CASSLRMADPGDTQYF
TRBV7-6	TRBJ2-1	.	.	TGTGCCAGCAGCTTAGAGGTCCTCGGTGAGCAGATCTTC	CASSLEVLGEQIF
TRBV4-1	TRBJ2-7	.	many	TGCGCCAGCAGCCAAGATAGGCAGGGAACCTACGAGCAGTACTTC	CASSQDRQGTYEQYF
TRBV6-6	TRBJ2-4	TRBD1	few	TGTGCCAGCAGGCTATGGACAGGGCCCAAAAACATTCAGTACTTC	CASRLWTGPKNIQYF
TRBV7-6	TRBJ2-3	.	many	TGTGCCAGCAGCCTGAGACTAGTAGGGGTTACAGATACGCAGTATTTT	CASSLRLVGVTDTQYF
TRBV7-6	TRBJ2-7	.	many	TGTGCCAGCAGCTTAACCGAAGGACGGGAGCAGTACTTC	CASSLTEGREQYF
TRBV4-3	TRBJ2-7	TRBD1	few	TGCGCCAGCAGCCAAGACGGGACAGGGGGCTACGAGCAGTACTTC	CASSQDGTGGYEQYF